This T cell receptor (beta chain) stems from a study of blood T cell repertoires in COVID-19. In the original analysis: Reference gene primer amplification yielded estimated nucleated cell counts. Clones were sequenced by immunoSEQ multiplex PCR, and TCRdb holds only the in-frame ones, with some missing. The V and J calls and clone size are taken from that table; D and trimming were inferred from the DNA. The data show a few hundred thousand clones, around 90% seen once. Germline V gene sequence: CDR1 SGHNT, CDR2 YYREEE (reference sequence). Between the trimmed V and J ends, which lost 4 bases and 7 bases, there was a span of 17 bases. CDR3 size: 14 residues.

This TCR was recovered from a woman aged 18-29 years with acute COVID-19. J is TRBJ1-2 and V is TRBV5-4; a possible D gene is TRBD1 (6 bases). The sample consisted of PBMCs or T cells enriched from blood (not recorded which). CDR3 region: CASSTPDSHGGYTF. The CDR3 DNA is TGTGCCAGCAGCACACCGGACAGCCACGGTGGCTACACCTTC.